The 8 T cell receptor beta chains below come from one sample, sequenced in a study of siplizumab effects on memory and regulatory T cells. Data came from immunoSEQ multiplex PCR; TCRdb stores just in-frame clones and leaves some out. The table lists about 100,000 clones, 80% to 95% of them singletons, with 0.13% to 0.15% in the top ten. Sequenced material: CD4+ T cells sorted from blood. The receptors stem from a human donor in good health.

This chain joins TRBV7-9 and TRBJ2-7; D possibly corresponds to TRBD1 (7 bases). Germline values: CDR1 SEHNR, CDR2 FQNEAQ (reference sequence). V lost 3 bases to trimming and J lost 1 base, with 10 bases between them. CDR3 length equals 14 residues. The CDR3 protein is CASSFPGGSYEQYF. The DNA for the CDR3 is TGTGCCAGCAGCTTCCCAGGGGGGTCCTACGAGCAGTACTTC.

The chain combines TRBV4-1 with TRBJ1-2, with D perhaps TRBD1 (5 bases). Deletions cut 2 bases from V and 5 bases from J, with 15 bases between. The CDR3 length is 15 residues. CDR1 MGHRA and CDR2 YSYEKL come from the germline V gene. CDR3: CASSQTTGDQYGYTF. The CDR3 DNA is TGCGCCAGCAGCCAAACAACCGGGGACCAATATGGCTACACCTTC.

The chain carries TRBV7-2 and TRBJ2-3, with a possible D match to TRBD1 (5 bases). The V end was cut by 8 bases, the J end by 3 bases, with 12 bases between. Germline V gene lookup returns CDR1 SGHTA and CDR2 FQGNSA. The CDR3 extends over 13 amino acids. The CDR3 reads CASCRQLTDTQYF. For the CDR3, the DNA is TGTGCCAGCTGTAGACAGTTAACAGATACGCAGTATTTT.

This chain joins TRBV29-1 and TRBJ1-2, with a weak D call TRBD1 (5 bases). Germline loops: CDR1 SQVTM, CDR2 ANQGSEA. V was clipped by 4 bases and J by 1 base, with 13 bases between them. The CDR3 contains 14 residues. The CDR3 region has the DNA TGCAGCGTTGTGGGTAGGGGACTTAACTATGGCTACACCTTC. The encoded protein is CSVVGRGLNYGYTF.

The V gene is TRBV5-6, the J gene TRBJ1-4; 8 bases map to TRBD1. Germline values: CDR1 SGHDT, CDR2 YYEEEE. V dropped 1 base and J dropped 7; count of bases not matched to a gene: 9. The CDR3 is 16 amino acids. The CDR3 DNA reads as TGTGCCAGCAGCTTGCCTTCCACGGGACAGGTTGAAAAACTGTTTTTT. Translating it yields CASSLPSTGQVEKLFF.

This sequence joins TRBV14 and TRBJ2-5; 10 positions match TRBD1. This CDR3 spans 16 amino acids. The trim removed 3 bases at V and 2 bases at J, leaving 6 bases unmatched. CDR1 SGHDN and CDR2 FVKESK come from the germline V gene. The CDR3 loop is CASSHRLGQGQETQYF. The DNA of the CDR3 is TGTGCCAGCAGCCATCGGCTGGGACAGGGGCAAGAGACCCAGTACTTC.

The rearrangement links TRBV18 to TRBJ2-7; 11 bases map to TRBD2. The CDR3 totals 15 residues. Germline V gene data show CDR1 as KGHSH and CDR2 as LQKENI. V was clipped by 2 bases and J by 4 bases; unmatched bases: 4. For the CDR3, the DNA is TGTGCCAGCTCACCAACGACTAGCGGGGTTTACGAGCAGTACTTC. Its translation: CASSPTTSGVYEQYF. Full variable domain (rest looked up from reference TRBV18 and TRBJ2-7): NAGVMQNPRHLVRRRGQEARLRCSPMKGHSHVYWYRQLPEEGLKFMVYLQKENIIDESGMPKERFSAEFPKEGPSILRIQQVVRGDSAAYFCASSPTTSGVYEQYFGPGTRLTVT.

The chain joins TRBV12-2 to TRBJ2-1; no DNA check was done on the table's D call, TRBD2. TRBV12-2 is noted as a pseudogene. The CDR3 spans 10 residues. The CDR3 here is CASRRTDPFF. The DNA for the CDR3 is TGTGCAAGTCGCCGCACTGATCCGTTCTTC.